A selection of T cell receptor beta chains follows, all from one sample in a study of T cell responses to AZD1222 COVID-19 vaccine. The assay was immunoSEQ multiplex PCR, and TCRdb's table has in-frame clones only and misses some. Of approximately 150,000 clones in the sample, around 84% were seen once. The sample consisted of peripheral blood, taken 28 days after the second AZD1222 dose. These TCRs come from an adult who received the AZD1222 COVID-19 vaccine. CDR3s include the opening cysteine and the closing phenylalanine or tryptophan. D genes are given only for firm matches. Expanded clones get a size class; other rows say once, few or many, or leave the size out.

D gene	clone size	V gene	J gene	CDR3 DNA	CDR3 protein
.	once	TRBV23-1	TRBJ2-7	TGCGCCAGCAGTCAATCGGCTCCTAGACAGAATCCCTACGAGCAGTACTTC	CASSQSAPRQNPYEQYF
.	.	TRBV11-3	TRBJ2-2	TGTGCCAGCAGCTTAAACATCTACACCGGGGAGCTGTTTTTT	CASSLNIYTGELFF
.	.	TRBV9	TRBJ1-3	TGTGCCAGCAGCTCCGAGAGCTCTGGAAACACCATATATTTT	CASSSESSGNTIYF
TRBD1	.	TRBV10-2	TRBJ1-5	TGCGCCAGCAGGAAAGACAGGGAATGGTGCAATCAGCCCCAGCATTTT	CASRKDREWCNQPQHF
TRBD1	.	TRBV27	TRBJ2-7	TGTGCCAGCAGGACCCCGGGACAGGGTGACGAGCAGTACTTC	CASRTPGQGDEQYF
.	.	TRBV7-9	TRBJ1-1	TGTGCCAGCAGCTTACGGGCAGTAACCGAAGCTTTCTTT	CASSLRAVTEAFF
.	.	TRBV7-9	TRBJ1-1	TGTGCCAGCAGCTTAGATAGGCAGAACACTGAAGCTTTCTTT	CASSLDRQNTEAFF
.	.	TRBV18	TRBJ1-5	TGTGCCAGCTCACCACCCGAGAGACAGCCCCAGCATTTT	CASSPPERQPQHF
.	.	TRBV5-1	TRBJ1-4	TGCGCCAGCAGCTTGGTACGGGGTAATGAAAAACTGTTTTTT	CASSLVRGNEKLFF
.	.	TRBV28	TRBJ1-2	TGTGCCAGCAAATCAGGACTAAACTATGGCTACACCTTC	CASKSGLNYGYTF
.	.	TRBV6-6	TRBJ2-1	TGTGCCAGCACAAGGACAGCCTCCGGCAATGAGCAGTTCTTC	CASTRTASGNEQFF
TRBD1	.	TRBV19	TRBJ2-7	TGTGCCACCGCCGTCGGACAGGGCGGCTACGAGCAGTACTTC	CATAVGQGGYEQYF
.	.	TRBV5-4	TRBJ2-1	TGTGCCAGCAGCTTGTCCGGGACTTACTCCTACAATGAGCAGTTCTTC	CASSLSGTYSYNEQFF
TRBD1	.	TRBV6-5	TRBJ1-1	TGTGCCAGCAGCTTGACAGGGCAGAACACTGAAGCTTTCTTT	CASSLTGQNTEAFF
.	once	TRBV7-8	TRBJ1-1	TGTGCCAGCAGCTTAGGAGACAGACTTCTCTTCTTT	CASSLGDRLLFF
.	.	TRBV2	TRBJ2-7	TGTGCCAGCAGGGGGGGACAGTCCGGCTTCTACGAGCAGTACTTC	CASRGGQSGFYEQYF
.	.	TRBV11-3	TRBJ2-1	TGTGCCAGCAGCACCACTAGTAGTGGAGCCCTTAACAATGAGCAGTTCTTC	CASSTTSSGALNNEQFF
.	.	TRBV6-5	TRBJ2-7	TGTGCCAGCACCGAGGGGGGACAGTTCTACGAGCAGTACTTC	CASTEGGQFYEQYF
.	.	TRBV6-2/TRBV6-3	TRBJ1-5	TGTGCCAGCAGTTACTTGGGGGGGGGTCTTCGGGAAGGGCAGCCCCAGCATTTT	CASSYLGGGLREGQPQHF
.	.	TRBV15	TRBJ2-3	TGTGCCACCAGCAGAGATCCAGGGTTTGGAGGTGGGGATACGCAGTATTTT	CATSRDPGFGGGDTQYF
.	.	TRBV20-1	TRBJ2-1	TGCAGTGCTAGAGAAACCAATGAGCAGTTCTTC	CSARETNEQFF